Listed below are T cell receptor beta chains from one sample, sequenced in a study of blood T cell repertoires in COVID-19. This table comes from immunoSEQ multiplex PCR, and its TCRdb copy is limited to in-frame clones, with some not included. The profile covers approximately 49,000 clones, with approximately 84% appearing a single time and around 2.3% taken by the ten largest. The specimen sequenced was peripheral blood. These receptor sequences come from a man aged 50 to 60 with acute or convalescent COVID-19. Each CDR3 is given with its conserved first and last residue. The order of the fields is clone size, D gene, V gene, J gene, CDR3 protein, CDR3 DNA. A D gene is named only where the DNA matches it firmly. Clone size is not always given. Where it is, it says once, few, many or a class for expanded clones.

size: -
D: -
V: TRBV6-5
J: TRBJ2-7
CDR3: CATAVYGEQYF
DNA: TGTGCCACCGCGGTCTATGGCGAGCAGTACTTC

size: -
D: -
V: TRBV6-5
J: TRBJ1-1
CDR3: CASSPLGNTEAFF
DNA: TGTGCCAGCAGCCCCCTCGGGAACACTGAAGCTTTCTTT

size: -
D: -
V: TRBV7-9
J: TRBJ2-2
CDR3: CASSFGQGRTGELFF
DNA: TGTGCCAGCAGCTTTGGGCAGGGTCGGACCGGGGAGCTGTTTTTT

size: -
D: -
V: TRBV19
J: TRBJ1-4
CDR3: CASRGWTATNEKLFF
DNA: TGTGCCAGTAGGGGTTGGACAGCAACTAATGAAAAACTGTTTTTT

size: -
D: TRBD1
V: TRBV6-5
J: TRBJ2-5
CDR3: CASRTGRGTQYF
DNA: TGTGCCAGCAGGACAGGGCGAGGGACCCAGTACTTC

size: -
D: TRBD2
V: TRBV9
J: TRBJ2-1
CDR3: CASSGSSGGGNEQFF
DNA: TGTGCCAGCAGCGGTTCTAGCGGGGGCGGCAATGAGCAGTTCTTC

size: -
D: -
V: TRBV5-1
J: TRBJ1-1
CDR3: CASSNPTAEAFF
DNA: TGCGCCAGCAGCAACCCGACAGCTGAAGCTTTCTTT

size: -
D: -
V: TRBV7-9
J: TRBJ1-2
CDR3: CALPEAQTSYGYTF
DNA: TGTGCCCTACCCGAAGCACAGACGTCGTACGGCTACACCTTC

size: -
D: -
V: TRBV11-1
J: TRBJ2-2
CDR3: CASSFQYTGELFF
DNA: TGTGCCAGCAGCTTTCAGTACACCGGGGAGCTGTTTTTT

size: -
D: TRBD1
V: TRBV30
J: TRBJ1-1
CDR3: CAWSPKLTGESEAFF
DNA: TGTGCCTGGAGTCCAAAACTTACAGGGGAGTCTGAAGCTTTCTTT

size: -
D: TRBD1
V: TRBV7-8
J: TRBJ2-7
CDR3: CACGQGLYEQYF
DNA: TGTGCCTGCGGACAGGGCCTTTACGAGCAGTACTTC

size: -
D: -
V: TRBV10-3
J: TRBJ1-6
CDR3: CAISVGARNSPLHF
DNA: TGTGCCATCAGTGTGGGGGCCCGGAATTCACCCCTCCACTTT

size: -
D: -
V: TRBV19
J: TRBJ2-2
CDR3: CASSIAVSTGELFF
DNA: TGTGCCAGTAGTATCGCGGTGAGCACCGGGGAGCTGTTTTTT

size: -
D: -
V: TRBV2
J: TRBJ1-4
CDR3: CASSEIGGSEKLFF
DNA: TGTGCCAGCAGTGAAATAGGGGGTAGTGAAAAACTGTTTTTT

size: once
D: TRBD1
V: TRBV6-6
J: TRBJ1-5
CDR3: CASSFRDRANQPQHF
DNA: TGTGCCAGCAGTTTCCGGGACAGGGCTAATCAGCCCCAGCATTTT

size: -
D: -
V: TRBV5-1
J: TRBJ1-2
CDR3: CASSEGQANYGYTF
DNA: TGCGCCAGCAGCGAAGGACAAGCTAACTATGGCTACACCTTC

size: -
D: TRBD2
V: TRBV19
J: TRBJ2-1
CDR3: CATQIGTRARNEQFF
DNA: TGTGCCACCCAAATAGGGACTAGGGCTAGGAATGAGCAGTTCTTC

size: -
D: -
V: TRBV5-1
J: TRBJ1-6
CDR3: CASSSGENSPLHF
DNA: TGCGCCAGCAGCTCGGGTGAAAATTCACCCCTCCACTTT

size: -
D: -
V: TRBV5-1
J: TRBJ1-1
CDR3: CASSSTGTNTEAFF
DNA: TGCGCCAGCAGCTCAACAGGAACGAACACTGAAGCTTTCTTT

size: -
D: -
V: TRBV20-1
J: TRBJ1-5
CDR3: CSASEQGRNQPQHF
DNA: TGCAGTGCTAGTGAACAGGGACGCAATCAGCCCCAGCATTTT

size: few
D: -
V: TRBV5-4
J: TRBJ1-4
CDR3: CASSLNPATNEKLFF
DNA: TGTGCCAGCAGCTTGAACCCAGCAACTAATGAAAAACTGTTTTTT

size: -
D: -
V: TRBV30
J: TRBJ1-1
CDR3: CAWRPYMNTEAFF
DNA: TGTGCCTGGAGGCCATACATGAACACTGAAGCTTTCTTT

size: -
D: TRBD1
V: TRBV3-1/TRBV3-2
J: TRBJ1-5
CDR3: CASSQGRGNQPQHF
DNA: TGTGCCAGCAGCCAGGGCAGGGGGAATCAGCCCCAGCATTTT

size: -
D: -
V: TRBV12-3/TRBV12-4
J: TRBJ1-1
CDR3: CASRTTGLTEAFF
DNA: TGTGCCAGCAGGACTACAGGGTTGACTGAAGCTTTCTTT

size: -
D: -
V: TRBV9
J: TRBJ2-7
CDR3: CASRSGRDYEQYF
DNA: TGTGCCAGCAGATCAGGTCGCGACTACGAGCAGTACTTC

size: -
D: -
V: TRBV2
J: TRBJ2-1
CDR3: CASSERVAATEQFF
DNA: TGTGCCAGCAGTGAAAGGGTAGCGGCTACTGAGCAGTTCTTC

size: -
D: -
V: TRBV15
J: TRBJ2-5
CDR3: CATSREVGGWETQYF
DNA: TGTGCCACCAGCAGAGAAGTAGGGGGATGGGAGACCCAGTACTTC

size: -
D: -
V: TRBV7-9
J: TRBJ2-2
CDR3: CASRRRDKNTGELFF
DNA: TGTGCCAGCAGACGCCGGGACAAGAACACCGGGGAGCTGTTTTTT

size: -
D: -
V: TRBV27
J: TRBJ2-7
CDR3: CASLDLRTMEQYF
DNA: TGTGCCAGCTTGGATCTACGAACTATGGAGCAGTACTTC

size: -
D: TRBD1
V: TRBV18
J: TRBJ2-5
CDR3: CASSPPGGWTQYF
DNA: TGTGCCAGCTCTCCCCCAGGGGGCTGGACCCAGTACTTC

size: -
D: -
V: TRBV2
J: TRBJ2-3
CDR3: CASEGGAGGDTQYF
DNA: TGTGCCAGTGAGGGGGGGGCCGGTGGAGATACGCAGTATTTT

size: -
D: TRBD2
V: TRBV6-5
J: TRBJ2-1
CDR3: CASTQLAGGRNEQFF
DNA: TGTGCCAGCACCCAACTAGCGGGAGGGCGCAATGAGCAGTTCTTC

size: -
D: TRBD1
V: TRBV6-1
J: TRBJ2-5
CDR3: CASSESEGGGSETQYF
DNA: TGTGCCAGCAGTGAATCCGAAGGGGGCGGGTCGGAGACCCAGTACTTC

size: -
D: -
V: TRBV30
J: TRBJ1-4
CDR3: CAWSFQREKLFF
DNA: TGTGCCTGGAGTTTTCAGCGGGAAAAACTGTTTTTT

size: -
D: TRBD2
V: TRBV2
J: TRBJ2-7
CDR3: CASLPTSGRASEEQYF
DNA: TGTGCCAGCCTTCCCACTAGCGGGAGGGCCTCAGAGGAGCAGTACTTC

size: -
D: -
V: TRBV7-9
J: TRBJ1-4
CDR3: CASSFSDGLNEKLFF
DNA: TGTGCCAGCAGCTTTTCGGACGGACTCAATGAAAAACTGTTTTTT

size: -
D: TRBD2
V: TRBV27
J: TRBJ2-3
CDR3: CASSTLASGSTDTQYF
DNA: TGTGCCAGCAGTACCTTGGCAAGCGGGAGTACAGATACGCAGTATTTT

size: -
D: -
V: TRBV29-1
J: TRBJ1-2
CDR3: CSVGAGQDGYTF
DNA: TGCAGCGTTGGTGCAGGGCAGGATGGCTACACCTTC

size: -
D: TRBD1
V: TRBV10-3
J: TRBJ1-5
CDR3: CAISGGTPGQSNQPQHF
DNA: TGTGCCATCAGTGGGGGGACACCGGGACAGAGCAATCAGCCCCAGCATTTT

size: -
D: TRBD1
V: TRBV7-6
J: TRBJ2-1
CDR3: CASSSDRGNEQFF
DNA: TGTGCCAGCAGTTCTGACAGGGGCAATGAGCAGTTCTTC

size: -
D: -
V: TRBV7-3
J: TRBJ1-6
CDR3: CASSAGPGGNSPLHF
DNA: TGTGCCAGCAGCGCTGGTCCTGGGGGGAATTCACCCCTCCACTTT